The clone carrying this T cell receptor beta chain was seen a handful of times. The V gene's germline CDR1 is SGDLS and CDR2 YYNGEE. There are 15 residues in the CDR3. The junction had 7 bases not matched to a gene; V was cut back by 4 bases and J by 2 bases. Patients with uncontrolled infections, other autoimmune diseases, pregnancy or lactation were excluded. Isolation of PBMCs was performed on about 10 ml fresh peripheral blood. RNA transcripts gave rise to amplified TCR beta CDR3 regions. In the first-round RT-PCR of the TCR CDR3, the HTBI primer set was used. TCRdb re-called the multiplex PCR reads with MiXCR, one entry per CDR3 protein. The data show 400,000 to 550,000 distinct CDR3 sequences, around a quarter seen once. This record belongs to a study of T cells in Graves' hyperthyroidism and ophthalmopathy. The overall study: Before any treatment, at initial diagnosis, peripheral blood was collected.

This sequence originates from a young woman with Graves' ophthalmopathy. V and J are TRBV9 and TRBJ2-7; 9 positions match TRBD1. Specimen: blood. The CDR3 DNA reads TGTGCCAGCAGCCGTTCCGGGACAGGGACCTACGAGCAGTACTTC. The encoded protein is CASSRSGTGTYEQYF. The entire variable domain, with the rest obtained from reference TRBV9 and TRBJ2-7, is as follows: DSGVTQTPKHLITATGQRVTLRCSPRSGDLSVYWYQQSLDQGLQFLIQYYNGEERAKGNILERFSAQQFPDLHSELNLSSLELGDSALYFCASSRSGTGTYEQYFGPGTRLTVT.